Sequencing of this T cell receptor (beta chain) was carried out in a study of T cells in Graves' hyperthyroidism and ophthalmopathy. This CDR3 has 16 residues. CDR1 is SGHDT, CDR2 YYEEEE, per germline. J was trimmed by 3 bases and V by 4 bases; bases with no gene match: 7. Amplification yielded TCR beta CDR3 regions, with RNA transcripts as the source. During a first-round RT-PCR of the TCR CDR3, the HTBI primer set was used. TCRdb independently ran MiXCR on the multiplex PCR reads; one entry per CDR3 protein. Altogether some 650,000 distinct CDR3 sequences are present, approximately 15% being singletons, with the ten largest covering under 3.5%. There are many counts of this clonotype. The antigen is undetermined. Whole-study results and caveats: Ophthalmopathy got predicted by the model a median around six months before its onset. Peripheral blood also featured most of the thyroid clonotypes expanded above 0.001.

Thyroid ultrasound and orbital computed tomography, with clinical symptoms and serum thyroxine and TRAb, informed diagnoses. This sample holds PBMCs from 9.5 to 10 ml fresh peripheral blood. The TCR comes from a middle-aged woman with Graves' ophthalmopathy. Sequences were obtained from blood. The chain couples TRBV5-6 to TRBJ2-5, with 12 bases lining up with TRBD2. CDR3 nucleotide sequence: TGTGCCAGCAGCGAAGGACTAGCGGGATGGGAAGAGACCCAGTACTTC. It yields the protein CASSEGLAGWEETQYF. Full variable domain (outside the CDR3, taken from reference TRBV5-6 and TRBJ2-5): DAGVTQSPTHLIKTRGQQVTLRCSPKSGHDTVSWYQQALGQGPQFIFQYYEEEERQRGNFPDRFSGHQFPNYSSELNVNALLLGDSALYLCASSEGLAGWEETQYFGPGTRLLVL.